This T cell receptor beta chain was sequenced for a study of cytomegalovirus exposure and HLA in healthy donors. The study's findings and limits: One variant, a missense change in DCLRE1C, was linked in a later analysis to TCR beta V- and J-gene trimming.

Germline V gene sequence: CDR1 MNHEY, CDR2 SVGAGI. The V gene lost 5 bases and the J gene lost 0 bases, with 11 bases spanning the gap. CDR3 size: 15 residues. With 60 Vbeta and 13 Jbeta primers, the PCR was carried out. Some clones are missing from TCRdb's copy, which holds only in-frame ones; the method was immunoSEQ multiplex PCR. This sample carries 60,000 to 95,000 clones, about four fifths of them seen once, and the ten largest clones take 8% to 9%. Of note for this clone: Its antigen is unknown.

The V call is TRBV6-5, the J call TRBJ1-5; D remains unclear. The specimen sequenced was PBMCs. The clonotype originates from a woman in her thirties or forties in good health and CMV-seropositive. CDR3 in DNA: TGTGCCAGCAGTCAAGACACCTATAGCAATCAGCCCCAGCATTTT. It encodes CASSQDTYSNQPQHF.